This T cell receptor beta chain stems from a study of technical replicates of blood from several donors. V lost 5 bases to trimming and J lost 0 bases, with 11 bases between them. The germline V gene has CDR1 SGHNT and CDR2 YENEEA. The CDR3 extends over 15 amino acids. Sequencing was performed with immunoSEQ multiplex PCR; in TCRdb, only in-frame clones are kept and a portion is missing. The data contain roughly 100,000 clones, roughly 94% of them singletons. The V gene is TRBV11-3, the J gene TRBJ2-1; D gene ambiguous. Sequencing was performed on T cells isolated from PBMCs. The origin of this receptor is a human donor in good health. CDR3 sequence reads: CASSLGDISYNEQFF. Written as DNA, the CDR3 is TGTGCCAGCAGCCTAGGTGACATCTCCTACAATGAGCAGTTCTTC.